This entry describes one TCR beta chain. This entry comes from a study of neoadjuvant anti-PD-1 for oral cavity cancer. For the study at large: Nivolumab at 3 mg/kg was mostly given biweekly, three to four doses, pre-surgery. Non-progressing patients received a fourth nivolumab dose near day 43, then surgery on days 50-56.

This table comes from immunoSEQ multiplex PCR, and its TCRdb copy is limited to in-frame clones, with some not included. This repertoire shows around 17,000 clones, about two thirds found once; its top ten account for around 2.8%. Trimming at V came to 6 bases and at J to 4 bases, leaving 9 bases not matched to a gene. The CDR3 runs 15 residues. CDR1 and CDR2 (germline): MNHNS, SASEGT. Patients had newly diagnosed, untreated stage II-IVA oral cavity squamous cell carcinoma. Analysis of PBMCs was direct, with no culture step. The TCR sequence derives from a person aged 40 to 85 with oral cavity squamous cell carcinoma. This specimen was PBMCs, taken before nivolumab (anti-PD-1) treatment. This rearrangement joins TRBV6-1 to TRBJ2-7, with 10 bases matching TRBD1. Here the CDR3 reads CASSLRTGGGYEQYF. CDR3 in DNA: TGTGCCAGCAGCCTAAGGACAGGGGGAGGGTACGAGCAGTACTTC.